A single sample gave rise to the 8 T cell receptor beta chains below, sequenced in a study of chronic HIV infection and antiretroviral therapy. TCRdb processed the 5' RACE reads anew with MiXCR; each CDR3 protein has one entry. The sample lists roughly 50,000 distinct CDR3 sequences; about 20% were seen once. Sequencing input: peripheral blood. The origin of the receptors is an adult who had HIV and had not received antiretroviral therapy, or was an uninfected healthy control (not recorded which).

Only a few counts were recorded for this clonotype. The chain employs TRBV6-6 and TRBJ1-5, with a possible D match to TRBD1 (6 bases). V dropped 5 bases and J dropped 5 bases, with 13 bases sitting between them. Germline CDR1 and CDR2: MNHNY and SVGAGI (reference sequence). CDR3 length equals 14 residues. Here the CDR3 reads CASSRTEIYQPQHF. For the CDR3, the DNA is TGTGCCAGCAGTCGGACAGAGATATATCAGCCCCAGCATTTT.

This chain joins TRBV25-1 and TRBJ1-1; D uncertain. The CDR3 covers 16 residues. V lost 1 base and J 3 bases, leaving 15 bases between the germline ends. Germline V CDR1 and CDR2: MGHDK, SYGVNS. The CDR3 bases are TGTGCCAGCAGTGAATTGTGGTTCTGGGAGGACACTGAAGCTTTCTTT. Amino acid sequence: CASSELWFWEDTEAFF.

Only a few counts were recorded for this clonotype. This chain uses TRBV18 with TRBJ2-3; the D gene is possibly TRBD1 (5 bases). The germline V gene encodes CDR1 KGHSH and CDR2 LQKENI. V was shortened by 6 bases and J by 2 bases, with 21 bases between the two germline ends. CDR3 length: 17 amino acids. CDR3 region: CASSPLEGAPLTDTQYF. The CDR3 DNA follows: TGTGCCAGCTCGCCCCTCGAAGGGGCCCCACTCACAGATACGCAGTATTTT.

The chain couples TRBV10-3 to TRBJ2-1; D might be TRBD1 (6 bases). The CDR3 spans 14 residues. The V gene's germline CDR1 is ENHRY and CDR2 SYGVKD. Trimming shortened V by 4 bases and J by 2 bases, and 9 bases separated the two germline ends. The CDR3 loop reads CAISGTVAYNEQFF. CDR3 sequence (DNA): TGTGCCATCAGTGGGACAGTGGCCTACAATGAGCAGTTCTTC.

As for this clonotype: A read error may account for a junction end that differs from germline. The rearrangement links TRBV29-1 to TRBJ1-3; weak D call: TRBD1 (6 bases). The CDR3 sequence is 14 residues long. CDR1 is SQVTM, CDR2 ANQGSEA, per germline. The DNA for the CDR3 is TGCAGCGCTGAAACAGGGCCGCCCGGAAACACCATATATTTT. The encoded protein is CSAETGPPGNTIYF.

The chain combines TRBV28 with TRBJ1-5, with D perhaps matching TRBD1 (6 bases). This CDR3 spans 15 amino acids. CDR1 MDHEN and CDR2 SYDVKM come from the germline V gene. V was trimmed by 5 bases and J by 1 base, leaving 12 bases between them. CDR3 nucleotide sequence: TGTGCCAGCAGTCTGACAGGAATAAGCAATCAGCCCCAGCATTTT. Amino acid sequence: CASSLTGISNQPQHF.

The J gene is TRBJ2-7, the V gene TRBV28; 8 nucleotides line up with TRBD1. V dropped 3 bases and J dropped 3; count of bases not matched to a gene: 7. This CDR3 contains 15 residues. Germline V gene sequence: CDR1 MDHEN, CDR2 SYDVKM. CDR3 nucleotides: TGTGCCAGCAGTTTTCAGGGACAGGCTTACTACGAGCAGTACTTC. This translates into CASSFQGQAYYEQYF.

The genes are TRBV28 and TRBJ2-3, with TRBD1 matching 10 bases. The CDR3 spans 18 residues. The V gene end was trimmed by 1 base and the J gene end by 4 bases; junction bases not matched to a gene: 11. Germline V gives CDR1 MDHEN, CDR2 SYDVKM. The CDR3 DNA sequence: TGTGCCAGCAGTTTATTGGGACAGGGGTTGCCACGCGCAGATACGCAGTATTTT. Translated: CASSLLGQGLPRADTQYF. Looking up the rest from reference TRBV28 and TRBJ2-3 gives the full variable domain: DVKVTQSSRYLVKRTGEKVFLECVQDMDHENMFWYRQDPGLGLRLIYFSYDVKMKEKGDIPEGYSVSREKKERFSLILESASTNQTSMYLCASSLLGQGLPRADTQYFGPGTRLTVL.